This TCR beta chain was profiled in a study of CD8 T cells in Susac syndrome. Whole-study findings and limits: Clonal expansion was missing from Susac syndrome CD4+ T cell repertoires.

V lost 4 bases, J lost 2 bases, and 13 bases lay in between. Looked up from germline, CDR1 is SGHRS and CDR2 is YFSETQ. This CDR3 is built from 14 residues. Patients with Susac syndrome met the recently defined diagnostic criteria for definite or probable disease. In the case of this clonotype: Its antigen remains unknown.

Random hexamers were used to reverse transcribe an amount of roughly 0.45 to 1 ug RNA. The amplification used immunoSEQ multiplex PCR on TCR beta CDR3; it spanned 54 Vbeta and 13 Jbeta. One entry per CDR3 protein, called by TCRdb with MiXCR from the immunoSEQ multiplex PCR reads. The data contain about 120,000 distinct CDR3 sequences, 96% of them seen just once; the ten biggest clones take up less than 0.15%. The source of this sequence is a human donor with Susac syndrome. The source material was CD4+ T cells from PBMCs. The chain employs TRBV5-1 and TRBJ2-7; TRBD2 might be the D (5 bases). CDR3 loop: CASSPRTRAYEQYF. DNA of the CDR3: TGCGCCAGCAGCCCCCGAACTAGGGCCTACGAGCAGTACTTC. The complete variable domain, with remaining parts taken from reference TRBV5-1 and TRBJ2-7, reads KAGVTQTPRYLIKTRGQQVTLSCSPISGHRSVSWYQQTPGQGLQFLFEYFSETQRNKGNFPGRFSGRQFSNSRSEMNVSTLELGDSALYLCASSPRTRAYEQYFGPGTRLTVT.